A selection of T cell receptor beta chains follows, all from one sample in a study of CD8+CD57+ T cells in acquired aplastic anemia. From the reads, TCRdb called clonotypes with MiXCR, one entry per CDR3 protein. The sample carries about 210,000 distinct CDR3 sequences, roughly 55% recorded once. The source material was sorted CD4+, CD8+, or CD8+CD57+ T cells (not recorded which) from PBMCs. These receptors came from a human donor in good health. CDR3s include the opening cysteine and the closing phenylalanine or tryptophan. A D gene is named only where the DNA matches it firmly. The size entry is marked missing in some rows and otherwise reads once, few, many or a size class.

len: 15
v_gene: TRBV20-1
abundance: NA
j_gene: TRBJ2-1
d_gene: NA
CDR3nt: TGCAGTGCTACCCGAGGGCTATCGGAGTACAATGAGCAGTTCTTC
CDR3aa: CSATRGLSEYNEQFF

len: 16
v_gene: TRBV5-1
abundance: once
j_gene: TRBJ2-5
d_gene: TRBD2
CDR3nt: TGCGCCAGCAGCGACTTCCTCGGGACTAGCCTAACTCCCCAGTACTTC
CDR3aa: CASSDFLGTSLTPQYF

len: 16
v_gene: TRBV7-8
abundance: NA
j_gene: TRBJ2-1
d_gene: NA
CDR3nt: TGTGCCAGCAGCTTAGGCGGGATCGCCCTATACAATGAGCAGTTCTTC
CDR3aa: CASSLGGIALYNEQFF

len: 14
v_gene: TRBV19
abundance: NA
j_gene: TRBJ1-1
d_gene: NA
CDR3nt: TGTGCCAGTAGTTTCTTGGGGGGTGGCACTGAAGCTTTCTTT
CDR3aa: CASSFLGGGTEAFF

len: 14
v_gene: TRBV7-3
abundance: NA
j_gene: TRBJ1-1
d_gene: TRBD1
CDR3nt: TGTGCCAGCAGCCGAGACAGGGCGTTCGCTGAAGCTTTCTTT
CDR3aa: CASSRDRAFAEAFF

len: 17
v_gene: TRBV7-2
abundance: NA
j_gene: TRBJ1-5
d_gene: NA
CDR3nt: TGTGCCAGCAGCTTAGCGTCGGCAGGGTATGGCAATCAGCCCCAGCATTTT
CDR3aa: CASSLASAGYGNQPQHF

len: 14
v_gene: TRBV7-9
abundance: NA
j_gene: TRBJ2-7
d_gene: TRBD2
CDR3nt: TGTGCCAGCAGCTTAGGACTAGCGACTGGGGAGCAGTACTTC
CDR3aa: CASSLGLATGEQYF

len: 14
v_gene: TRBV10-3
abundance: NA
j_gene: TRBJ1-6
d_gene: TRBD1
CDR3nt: TGTGCCACCATCCGGGACAGGGCCAATTCACCCCTCCACTTT
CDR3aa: CATIRDRANSPLHF

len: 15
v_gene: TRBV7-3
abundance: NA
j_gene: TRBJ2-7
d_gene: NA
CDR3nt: TGTGCCAGCAGCTCGGGGGCCCTAGGCTCCTACGAGCAGTACTTC
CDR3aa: CASSSGALGSYEQYF

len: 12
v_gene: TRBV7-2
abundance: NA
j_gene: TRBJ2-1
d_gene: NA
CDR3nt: TGTGCCAGCAGCTTAGCGGGATCGGAGCAGTTCTTC
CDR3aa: CASSLAGSEQFF

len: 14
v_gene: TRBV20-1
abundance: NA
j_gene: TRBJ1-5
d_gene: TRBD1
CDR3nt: TGCAGTGCTCCATTGGGACAGATCGATCAGCCCCAGCATTTT
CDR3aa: CSAPLGQIDQPQHF

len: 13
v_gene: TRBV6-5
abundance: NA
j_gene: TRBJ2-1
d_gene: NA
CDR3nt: TGTGCCAGCACTGGAGGGCCTTCGAATGAGCAGTTCTTC
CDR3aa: CASTGGPSNEQFF

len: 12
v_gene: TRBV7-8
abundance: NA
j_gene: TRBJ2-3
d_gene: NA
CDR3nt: TGTGCCAGCAGCTACCCCGGGTTCCCGGTGTATTTT
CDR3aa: CASSYPGFPVYF

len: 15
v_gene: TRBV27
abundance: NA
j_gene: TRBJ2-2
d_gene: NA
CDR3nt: TGTGCCAGCAGTTTAGCACTAGCGAACACCGGGGAGCTGTTTTTT
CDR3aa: CASSLALANTGELFF

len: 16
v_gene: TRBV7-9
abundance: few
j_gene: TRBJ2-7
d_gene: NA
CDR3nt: TGTGCCAGCAGCTTAACCCCTACTGCCCCTCGCTACGAGCAGTACTTC
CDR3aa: CASSLTPTAPRYEQYF

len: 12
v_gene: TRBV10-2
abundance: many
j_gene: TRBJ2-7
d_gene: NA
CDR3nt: TGCGCCAGCACGTCCCCCTCCTACGAGCAGTACTTC
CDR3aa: CASTSPSYEQYF

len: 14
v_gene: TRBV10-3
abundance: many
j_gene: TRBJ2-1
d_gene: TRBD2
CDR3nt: TGTGCCATCAGGGGGGCTAGCGGGAGCCATGAGCAGTTCTTC
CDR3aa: CAIRGASGSHEQFF

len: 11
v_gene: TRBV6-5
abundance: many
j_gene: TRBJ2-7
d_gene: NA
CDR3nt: TGTGCCAGCAGTTACTCGAACGAGCAGTACTTC
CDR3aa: CASSYSNEQYF

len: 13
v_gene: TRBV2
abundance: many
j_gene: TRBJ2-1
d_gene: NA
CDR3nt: TGTGCCATCACACAGCAGAATTACAATGAGCAGTTCTTC
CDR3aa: CAITQQNYNEQFF

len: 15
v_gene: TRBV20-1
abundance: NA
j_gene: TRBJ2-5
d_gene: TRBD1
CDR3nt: TGCAGTGCTCAAATCGGACAGGGATATTTGAAGACCCAGTACTTC
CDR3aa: CSAQIGQGYLKTQYF

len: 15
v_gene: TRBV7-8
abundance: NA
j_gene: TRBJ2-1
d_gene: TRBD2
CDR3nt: TGTGCCAGCAGCTTAACAGCGGGACCCAACAATGAGCAGTTCTTC
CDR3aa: CASSLTAGPNNEQFF

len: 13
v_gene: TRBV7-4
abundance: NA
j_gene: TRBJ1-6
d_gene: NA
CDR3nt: TGTGCCAGCAGCTTATCGGGGTACTCACCCCTCCACTTT
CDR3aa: CASSLSGYSPLHF

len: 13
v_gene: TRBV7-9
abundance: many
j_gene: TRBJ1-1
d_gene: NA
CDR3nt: TGTGCCAGCAGCTTAGAGTTCGGGGAAAATGCTTTCTTT
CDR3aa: CASSLEFGENAFF

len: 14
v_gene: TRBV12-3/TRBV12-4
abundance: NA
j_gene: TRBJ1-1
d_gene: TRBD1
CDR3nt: TGTGCCAGCAGCCTACAGGGGACTGGAACTGAAGCTTTCTTT
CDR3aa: CASSLQGTGTEAFF

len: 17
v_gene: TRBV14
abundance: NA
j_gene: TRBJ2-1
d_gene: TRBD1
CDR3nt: TGTGCCAGCAGCCAAGTTGGTCGACAGGGGGACTACAATGAGCAGTTCTTC
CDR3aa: CASSQVGRQGDYNEQFF

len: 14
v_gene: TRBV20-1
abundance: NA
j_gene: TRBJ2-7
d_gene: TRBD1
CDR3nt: TGCAGTGCGACAACCGGGACAGGGACCTACGAGCAGTACTTC
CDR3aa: CSATTGTGTYEQYF

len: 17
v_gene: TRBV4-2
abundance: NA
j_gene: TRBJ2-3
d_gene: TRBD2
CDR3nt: TGTGCCAGCAGCCAAGTCGGTCGGGGGGGGGCCACAGATACGCAGTATTTT
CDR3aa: CASSQVGRGGATDTQYF

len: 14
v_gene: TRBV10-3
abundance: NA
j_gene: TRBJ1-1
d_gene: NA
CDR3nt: TGTGCCATCAGTGCGCGGCAGACGAACACTGAAGCTTTCTTT
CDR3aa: CAISARQTNTEAFF

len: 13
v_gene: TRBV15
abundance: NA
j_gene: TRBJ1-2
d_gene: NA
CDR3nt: TGTGCCACCAGCAGCAGGGGAATTGGTGGCTACACCTTC
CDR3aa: CATSSRGIGGYTF

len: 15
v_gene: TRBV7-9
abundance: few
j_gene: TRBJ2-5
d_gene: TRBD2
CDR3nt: TGTGCCAGCAGCTTAACCGGACTAGCAGAAGAGACCCAGTACTTC
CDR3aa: CASSLTGLAEETQYF

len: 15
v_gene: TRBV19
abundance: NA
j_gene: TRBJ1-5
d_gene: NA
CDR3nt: TGTGCCAGTATGGAGGGTTCGTGGCGCAATCAGCCCCAGCATTTT
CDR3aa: CASMEGSWRNQPQHF

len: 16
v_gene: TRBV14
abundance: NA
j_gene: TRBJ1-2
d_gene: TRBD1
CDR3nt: TGTGCCAGCAGCCCCGGGGGGCAGGGGGCTTACTATGGCTACACCTTC
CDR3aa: CASSPGGQGAYYGYTF

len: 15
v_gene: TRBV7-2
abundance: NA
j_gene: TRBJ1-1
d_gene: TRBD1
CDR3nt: TGTGCCAGCAGCTTAGCGTGGACAGGGGGCTTCGGAGCTTTCTTT
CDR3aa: CASSLAWTGGFGAFF

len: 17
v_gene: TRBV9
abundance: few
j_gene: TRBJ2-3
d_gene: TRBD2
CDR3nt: TGTGCCAGCAGCGCCGAGACTAGCGGGAGTATGGGAGATACGCAGTATTTT
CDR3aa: CASSAETSGSMGDTQYF

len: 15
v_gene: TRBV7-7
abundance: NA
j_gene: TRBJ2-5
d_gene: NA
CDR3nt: TGTGCTAGCAGCTTAGGGGGAGGGGGCCAAGAGACCCAGTACTTC
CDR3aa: CASSLGGGGQETQYF

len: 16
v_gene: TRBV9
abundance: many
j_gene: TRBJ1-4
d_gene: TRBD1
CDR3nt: TGTGCCAGCAGCGCAACACAGGGGTGGGCTAATGAAAAACTGTTTTTT
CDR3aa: CASSATQGWANEKLFF

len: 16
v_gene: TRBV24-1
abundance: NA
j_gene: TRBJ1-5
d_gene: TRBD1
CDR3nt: TGTGCCACCAGTGACCAACAGGGGTTTGGGGATCAGCCCCAGCATTTT
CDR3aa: CATSDQQGFGDQPQHF

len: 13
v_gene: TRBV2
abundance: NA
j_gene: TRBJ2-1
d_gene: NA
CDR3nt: TGTGCCAGCAGTCTACAGTGTTTCAATGAGCAGTTCTTC
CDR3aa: CASSLQCFNEQFF

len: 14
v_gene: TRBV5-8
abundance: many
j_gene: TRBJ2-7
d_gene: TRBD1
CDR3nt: TGTGCCAGCAGCTTGTATCAGGGGGCCTACGAGCAGTACTTC
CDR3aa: CASSLYQGAYEQYF

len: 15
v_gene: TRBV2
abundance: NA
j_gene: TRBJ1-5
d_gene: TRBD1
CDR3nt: TGTGCCAGCAGTGAGGGGACAGGGGGAGGCCAGCCCCAGCATTTT
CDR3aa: CASSEGTGGGQPQHF

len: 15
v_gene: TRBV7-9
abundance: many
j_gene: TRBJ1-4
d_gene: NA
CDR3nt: TGTGCCAGCAGCTACTTGGGGGCCCCAGATGAAAAACTGTTTTTT
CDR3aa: CASSYLGAPDEKLFF

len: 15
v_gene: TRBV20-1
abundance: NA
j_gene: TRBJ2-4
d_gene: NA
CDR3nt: TGCAGTGCTACATGGCATTCGGCAGGAGAGAGCATTCAGTACTTC
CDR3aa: CSATWHSAGESIQYF

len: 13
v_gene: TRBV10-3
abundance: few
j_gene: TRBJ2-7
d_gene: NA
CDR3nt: TGTGCCATCAGTGGGAGTAGCCCCTACGAGCAGTACTTC
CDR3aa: CAISGSSPYEQYF

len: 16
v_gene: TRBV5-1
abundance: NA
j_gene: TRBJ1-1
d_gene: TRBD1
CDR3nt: TGCGCCAGCAGCGCGCGAGGGACAGGTTACAACACTGAAGCTTTCTTT
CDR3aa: CASSARGTGYNTEAFF

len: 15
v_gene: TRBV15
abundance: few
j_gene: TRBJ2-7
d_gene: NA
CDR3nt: TGTGCCACCAGCAGAGTGGGGGACGGCTCCTACGAGCAGTACTTC
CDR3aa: CATSRVGDGSYEQYF

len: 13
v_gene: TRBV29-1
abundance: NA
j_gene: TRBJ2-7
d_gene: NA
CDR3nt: TGCAGTTTATCCCGGGGGCTTTTAAACGAGCAGTACTTC
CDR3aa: CSLSRGLLNEQYF

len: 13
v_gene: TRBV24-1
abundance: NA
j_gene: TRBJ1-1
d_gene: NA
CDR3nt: TGTGCCACCAGTCTAGGGGCGGCCGCTGAAGCTTTCTTT
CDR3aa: CATSLGAAAEAFF

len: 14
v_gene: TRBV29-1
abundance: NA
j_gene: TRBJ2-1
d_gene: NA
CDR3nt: TGCAGCGTTGTACTCGGGAACTTGGGCAATGGGCAGTTCTTC
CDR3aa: CSVVLGNLGNGQFF

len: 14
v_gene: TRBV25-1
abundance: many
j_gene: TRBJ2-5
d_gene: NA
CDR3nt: TGTGCCAGCACCGCGCGTGAGGGGGAAGAGACCCAGTACTTC
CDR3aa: CASTAREGEETQYF

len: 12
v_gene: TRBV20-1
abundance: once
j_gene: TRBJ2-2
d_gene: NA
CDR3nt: TGCAGTGCTAGTCGGGGGACCGGGGAGCTGTTTTTT
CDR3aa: CSASRGTGELFF

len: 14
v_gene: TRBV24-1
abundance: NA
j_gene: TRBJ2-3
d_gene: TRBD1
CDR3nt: TGTGCCACCAGTGGACAGGGGGCAGGAGGTACGCAGTATTTT
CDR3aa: CATSGQGAGGTQYF

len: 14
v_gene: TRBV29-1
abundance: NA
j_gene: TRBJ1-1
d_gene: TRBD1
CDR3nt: TGCAGCGCGCGAGTACAGGGGAGGAACACTGAAGCTTTCTTT
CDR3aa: CSARVQGRNTEAFF

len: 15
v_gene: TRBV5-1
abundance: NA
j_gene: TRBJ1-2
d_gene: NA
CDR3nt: TGCGCCAGCAGCTCCGGGGACGGAGCGGGCTATGGCTACACCTTC
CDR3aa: CASSSGDGAGYGYTF